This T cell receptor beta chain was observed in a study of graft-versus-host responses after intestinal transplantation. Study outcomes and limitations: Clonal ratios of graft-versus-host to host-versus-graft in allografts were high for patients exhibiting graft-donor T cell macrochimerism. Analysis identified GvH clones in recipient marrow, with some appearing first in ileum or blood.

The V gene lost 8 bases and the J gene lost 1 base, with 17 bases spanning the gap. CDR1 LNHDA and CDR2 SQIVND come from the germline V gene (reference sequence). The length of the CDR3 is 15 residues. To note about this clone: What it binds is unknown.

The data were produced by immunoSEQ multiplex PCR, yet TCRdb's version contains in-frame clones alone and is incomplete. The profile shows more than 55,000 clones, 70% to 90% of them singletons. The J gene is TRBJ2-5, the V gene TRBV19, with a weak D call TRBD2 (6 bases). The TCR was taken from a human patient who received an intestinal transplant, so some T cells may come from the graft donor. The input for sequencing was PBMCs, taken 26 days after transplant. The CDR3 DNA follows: TGTGCCAGTTCGGTAGGCGGGACTGCCCAAGAGACCCAGTACTTC. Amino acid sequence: CASSVGGTAQETQYF.